Following are 8 T cell receptor beta chains from one sample sequenced in a study of a mutant IDH1 vaccine in newly diagnosed glioma. The table came from immunoSEQ multiplex PCR; TCRdb's copy has only in-frame clones and leaves some out. The sample has roughly 50,000 clones, roughly 84% seen once. Time point given: week 35, safety follow-up. A single vaccine dose contained 300 ug of mutant IDH1 20-mer peptide, and topical imiquimod was used with it. No antigen has been identified for these receptors. Here the sequenced sample was PBMCs, taken from a glioma patient whose treatment included an IDH1 peptide vaccine. The receptors here all came from a woman aged 18-30 years with glioma.

V is TRBV5-8 and J is TRBJ2-1; 10 bases match TRBD2. The germline V gene encodes CDR1 SGHTS and CDR2 YDEGEE. J lost 8 bases, V lost 2 bases, and 7 bases had no gene match. The CDR3 contains 15 residues. The CDR3 DNA sequence: TGTGCCAGCAGCTTTCTAGGACTAGCGGAGCATGAGCAGTTCTTC. Residues: CASSFLGLAEHEQFF. The complete variable domain, with remaining parts taken from reference TRBV5-8 and TRBJ2-1, reads EAGVTQSPTHLIKTRGQQATLRCSPISGHTSVYWYQQALGLGLQFLLWYDEGEERNRGNFPPRFSGRQFPNYSSELNVNALELEDSALYLCASSFLGLAEHEQFFGPGTRLTVL.

The chain uses TRBV19 and TRBJ2-2, with TRBD1 matching 8 bases. V lost 7 bases to trimming and J lost 1 base; unmatched junction nucleotides: 11. Germline V CDR1 and CDR2: LNHDA, SQIVND (reference sequence). The CDR3 extends over 17 amino acids. CDR3 nucleotide sequence: TGTGCCAGTATTGGTTGGGCCGGGACAGGGAACACCGGGGAGCTGTTTTTT. Translating gives CASIGWAGTGNTGELFF.

This chain links TRBV27 with TRBJ2-5; TRBD2 agrees at 14 bases. This CDR3 has 18 amino acids. The V gene end was trimmed by 8 bases and the J gene end by 1 base; junction bases not matched to a gene: 12. Germline CDR1 is MNHEY and CDR2 is SMNVEV (reference sequence). The CDR3 sequence is CASRLIGTSGRPQETQYF. The CDR3 region has the DNA TGTGCCAGCCGCCTCATTGGGACTAGCGGGAGACCCCAAGAGACCCAGTACTTC.

The CDR3 loop reads CASSEGFRGTGGYGYTF. CDR3 DNA: TGTGCCAGCAGTGAAGGATTTAGAGGGACAGGGGGCTATGGCTACACCTTC. The genes are TRBV25-1 and TRBJ1-2; 11 bases match TRBD1. Germline V CDR1 and CDR2: MGHDK, SYGVNS. J gave up 4 bases and V 2 bases, and 9 bases lay outside the gene matches. This CDR3 spans 17 amino acids.

The chain links TRBV5-4 to TRBJ1-2; TRBD1 might be the D (5 bases). Trimming removed 4 bases from V and 7 bases from J, with 32 bases in between. This CDR3 is 19 amino acids long. Per germline, CDR1 SGHNT and CDR2 YYREEE (reference sequence). The CDR3 loop is CASSPLAQGTPPPGSGYTF. The CDR3 DNA reads TGTGCCAGCAGCCCTCTAGCGCAGGGTACTCCCCCACCTGGCTCTGGCTACACCTTC.

The chain employs TRBV4-1 and TRBJ2-2, with D hard to call. The germline V gene has CDR1 MGHRA and CDR2 YSYEKL. The CDR3 covers 16 residues. V was clipped by 2 bases and J by 3 bases, with 13 bases between them. Written as DNA, the CDR3 is TGCGCCAGCAGCCAACCAGGACGTTCTTACACCGGGGAGCTGTTTTTT. Translation: CASSQPGRSYTGELFF.

This chain links TRBV7-8 with TRBJ1-5, with 9 bases lining up with TRBD1. This CDR3 has 15 residues. V lost 5 bases to trimming and J lost 4 bases; unmatched junction nucleotides: 6. CDR1 and CDR2 from the germline V gene are SGHVS and FQNEAQ. CDR3 DNA: TGTGCCAGCAGCACCCGGACAGGGGCTAATCAGCCCCAGCATTTT. Amino acids: CASSTRTGANQPQHF.

The J gene is TRBJ2-2, the V gene TRBV4-2, with 13 bases lining up with TRBD2. V shed 0 bases and J 6 bases; nucleotides not matched to a gene: 4. The CDR3 loop spans 17 amino acids. The germline V gene has CDR1 LGHNA and CDR2 YNFKEQ. CDR3 DNA sequence: TGTGCCAGCAGCCAAGACTCGGGACTAGCGGGGTCCGGGGAGCTGTTTTTT. Residues: CASSQDSGLAGSGELFF.